This is a list of T cell receptor beta chains from one sample in a study of CD8 T cells in Susac syndrome. TCRdb ran MiXCR on the immunoSEQ multiplex PCR reads and lists one entry per CDR3 protein. The repertoire holds some 150,000 distinct CDR3 sequences, 95% seen once, with roughly 0.15% in the top ten. Input material: CD4+ T cells from PBMCs. The source of these receptors is a human donor with Susac syndrome. Each CDR3 is given with its conserved first and last residue. The D gene is left open where the match is weak. A clone size is listed for some rows: how often the clone was seen (once, few, many), or a class if it is expanded.

J gene,clone size,V gene,D gene,CDR3 DNA,CDR3 protein
TRBJ2-3,.,TRBV7-2,.,TGTGCCAGCAGCTTTATCCCCCAGGCAGATACGCAGTATTTT,CASSFIPQADTQYF
TRBJ2-1,.,TRBV18,TRBD1,TGTGCCAGCTCACTGGACAGGGGCTCCTACAATGAGCAGTTCTTC,CASSLDRGSYNEQFF
TRBJ2-7,.,TRBV2,.,TGTGCCAGCAGTGAACTCGGGACCGAGCTCTACGAGCAGTACTTC,CASSELGTELYEQYF
TRBJ2-7,.,TRBV12-3/TRBV12-4,TRBD1,TGTGCCAGCAGTTTCGTGGGACAGGCCCTAGGCGAGCAGTACTTC,CASSFVGQALGEQYF
TRBJ2-3,.,TRBV12-3/TRBV12-4,TRBD2,TGTGCCAGCAGTTTACGACTAGCAAGTATCACAGATACGCAGTATTTT,CASSLRLASITDTQYF
TRBJ2-5,.,TRBV19,.,TGTGCCAGTAGGAGCCTAGGGCAAGAGACCCAGTACTTC,CASRSLGQETQYF
TRBJ2-1,.,TRBV29-1,TRBD1,TGCAGCGTTGACAGGGGGCTTGGAAATGAGCAGTTCTTC,CSVDRGLGNEQFF
TRBJ2-3,.,TRBV6-2/TRBV6-3,TRBD2,TGTGCCAGCAGACAACTAGCGGGGGGGCCCTGGACAGATACGCAGTATTTT,CASRQLAGGPWTDTQYF
TRBJ1-5,.,TRBV15,.,TGTGCCACCAGCAGAGTTCGGCAGCCCCAGCATTTT,CATSRVRQPQHF
TRBJ1-1,.,TRBV13,.,TGTGCCAGCAGCTTAATTGGTGAAGCTTTCTTT,CASSLIGEAFF
TRBJ2-7,.,TRBV29-1,TRBD1,TGCAGCGTTACAGGGGAGATTAACTACGAGCAGTACTTC,CSVTGEINYEQYF
TRBJ2-7,.,TRBV7-8,.,TGTGCCAGCAGCCCACGCCGAGAGTTAACCTACGAGCAGTACTTC,CASSPRRELTYEQYF
TRBJ1-2,.,TRBV20-1,TRBD1,TGCAGTGCTAGGCTACAGGGGGGTTTCGGCTACACCTTC,CSARLQGGFGYTF
TRBJ2-3,.,TRBV24-1,TRBD1,TGTGCCACCCAGTCCGGACAGGCACCCACAGATACGCAGTATTTT,CATQSGQAPTDTQYF
TRBJ1-2,.,TRBV19,.,TGTGCCAGCGCTAGGGTTGCAGGGATCTATGGCTACACCTTC,CASARVAGIYGYTF
TRBJ1-1,few,TRBV6-2/TRBV6-3,.,TGTGCCAGCAGTTACTCAACAAATAGGTGGGAAGCTTTCTTT,CASSYSTNRWEAFF
TRBJ2-2,.,TRBV5-1,TRBD1,TGCGCCAGCAGCCCCCAGGGGGCAGGACGGGCCGGGGAGCTGTTTTTT,CASSPQGAGRAGELFF
TRBJ2-6,.,TRBV12-3/TRBV12-4,.,TGTGCCAGCAGTTTGGCCAGATTCTCTGGGGCCAACGTCCTGACTTTC,CASSLARFSGANVLTF
TRBJ1-2,.,TRBV9,.,TGTGCCAGCAGCGAGCCAGCTGGACAGAGCCCCTATGGCTACACCTTC,CASSEPAGQSPYGYTF
TRBJ1-5,.,TRBV4-1,.,TGCGCCAGCAGCCAAGAGGTCAACCCTCAGCCCCAGCATTTT,CASSQEVNPQPQHF
TRBJ1-5,.,TRBV5-8,.,TGTGCCGGCCGGGGTCGCGATCCCAATCAGCCCCAGCATTTT,CAGRGRDPNQPQHF
TRBJ1-2,.,TRBV21-1,.,TGTGCCAGCAGCCTTGACAGGGCGAACTATGGCTACACCTTC,CASSLDRANYGYTF
TRBJ1-2,.,TRBV20-1,.,TGCAGTGCTAGAGTTAGTGGGAACTATGGCTACACCTTC,CSARVSGNYGYTF
TRBJ2-7,once,TRBV20-1,.,TGCAGTGCCCTAGGGCTAGGTTACGAGCAGTACTTC,CSALGLGYEQYF
TRBJ1-2,.,TRBV20-1,.,TGCAGTGCTAGACCGGCCGCGGACACTAACTATGGCTACACCTTC,CSARPAADTNYGYTF
TRBJ2-5,.,TRBV5-1,TRBD2,TGCGCCAGCAGCTTCGCGCGCCAAGCGGGGGCCCAAGAGACCCAGTACTTC,CASSFARQAGAQETQYF
TRBJ1-2,.,TRBV3-1,.,TGTGCCAGCAGCCAAGGGCGAAGGGTCGATGGCTACACCTTC,CASSQGRRVDGYTF
TRBJ1-1,.,TRBV29-1,.,TGCAGCGTTGAGCGGGGGCTATCCACTGAAGCTTTCTTT,CSVERGLSTEAFF
TRBJ1-1,.,TRBV12-3/TRBV12-4,TRBD1,TGTGCCAGCAGATCGGGACAGGGGTCGATTGAAGCTTTCTTT,CASRSGQGSIEAFF
TRBJ2-6,.,TRBV3-1,.,TGTGCCAGCAGCCAGGGTACGGGGAACGGGGCCAACGTCCTGACTTTC,CASSQGTGNGANVLTF
TRBJ2-2,.,TRBV24-1,.,TGTGCCACCAGTCGGAGCGGGGACAGCGGCCGGCTGTTTTTT,CATSRSGDSGRLFF
TRBJ1-6,.,TRBV30,.,TGTGCCTGTGTTACCGGGACACTCTATAATTCACCCCTCCACTTT,CACVTGTLYNSPLHF
TRBJ2-3,.,TRBV4-3,TRBD2,TGCGCCAGCAGCCTTGGGACGCGGGTGCGGGGGTACACAGATACGCAGTATTTT,CASSLGTRVRGYTDTQYF
TRBJ2-3,.,TRBV7-9,.,TGTGCCAGCAGCTTACGCGTCCCCCAAGGGGATACGCAGTATTTT,CASSLRVPQGDTQYF
TRBJ2-5,.,TRBV21-1,.,TGTGCCAGCAGCAAAGGAATAGCGGGGGGGACCCAGTACTTC,CASSKGIAGGTQYF
TRBJ1-1,.,TRBV11-1,.,TGTGCCAGCAGCTTCGAGTTGAACACTGAAGCTTTCTTT,CASSFELNTEAFF
TRBJ2-5,.,TRBV20-1,TRBD2,TGCAGTGCTGACGGGGGGGCAGGTCTCGTAGAGACCCAGTACTTC,CSADGGAGLVETQYF
TRBJ2-1,.,TRBV5-1,TRBD2,TGCGCCAGCAGCACCAGCGGGGGGTCGCACAATGAGCAGTTCTTC,CASSTSGGSHNEQFF
TRBJ2-2,.,TRBV24-1,.,TGTGCCACCAGGCAGACAGGCCGGGGCGGGGAGCTGTTTTTT,CATRQTGRGGELFF
TRBJ1-5,.,TRBV29-1,.,TGCAGCGTTGGAGGGGGGCAGCAGCCCCAGCATTTT,CSVGGGQQPQHF
TRBJ2-7,.,TRBV6-5,.,TGTGCCAGCAGTCCTTACCCCGTGAGGGAGCAGTACTTC,CASSPYPVREQYF
TRBJ2-3,.,TRBV29-1,TRBD1,TGCAGCGCCCGCCCGGGACAGAGCACAGATACGCAGTATTTT,CSARPGQSTDTQYF
TRBJ2-5,.,TRBV6-5,.,TGTGCCAGCAGGAAGGGCAAATTGGGGACCCAGTACTTC,CASRKGKLGTQYF
TRBJ2-5,.,TRBV7-8,TRBD1,TGTGCCAGCAGCACTCCGACAGGGGCAGAGACCCAGTACTTC,CASSTPTGAETQYF
TRBJ2-7,.,TRBV5-1,TRBD1,TGCGCCAGCAGCTCCCCAGGACAGGACCCCTACGAGCAGTACTTC,CASSSPGQDPYEQYF